The clone carrying this T cell receptor beta chain was observed many times. TCRdb fed the 5' RACE reads into MiXCR, producing one record per CDR3 protein. The table records over 95,000 distinct CDR3 sequences, about 16% of them present only once. These data come from a study of T cells of healthy individuals. With 3 bases removed from V and 5 bases from J, the gap between germline ends came to 4 bases. The CDR3 contains 11 residues. V usage is TRBV12-3 or TRBV12-4 and J usage is TRBJ2-5; no clear D. The TCR comes from a human donor in good health. The CDR3 DNA reads as TGTGCCAGCAGTTTTAAGGAGACCCAGTACTTC. Translating gives CASSFKETQYF.